This T cell receptor beta chain was identified in a study of molecular identifiers for immune sequencing clone quantification. Study-level findings and limits: Among over 950,000 naive cells, as was reported, spiked Jurkat TCR RNA from one cell was detectable.

Germline loops: CDR1 DFQATT, CDR2 SNEGSKA (reference sequence). The CDR3 covers 13 residues. MiXCR, applied by TCRdb to the PCR reads, yields one record per CDR3 protein. The sample holds approximately 550,000 distinct CDR3 sequences, about a quarter seen once. On this clonotype: What it binds is unknown. Mismatch with germline at one junction end may stem from a read error.

The gene calls are TRBV20-1 and TRBJ2-7; D gene uncertain. The clonotype originates from a human donor in good health. Some libraries in this study had Jurkat cell RNA spiked in. The sequenced sample was naive CD8+ T cells from blood, with Jurkat cell RNA spiked in. Subset indicated: FACS-sorted CD8+CD4-CCR7+CD45RA+ naive T cells. Here the CDR3 reads CSARYRWNYAQYF. In DNA form, the CDR3 reads TGCAGTGCTAGATACCGGTGGAACTACGCGCAGTACTTC.